A single sample gave rise to the 8 T cell receptor beta chains below, sequenced in a study of shared clonotypes between healthy human individuals. Sequenced by immunoSEQ multiplex PCR; TCRdb stores in-frame clones only, minus some. The sample lists some 1.5 million clones; over 95% were seen once. Material: naive CD4+ T cells sorted from blood. Subset: CD45RA+ positively selected. These receptors all come from a man younger than 40 in good health.

The chain uses TRBV19 and TRBJ2-2; TRBD1 aligns across 8 bases. Germline CDR1 LNHDA, CDR2 SQIVND (reference sequence). The ends lost 2 bases at V and 1 base at J; junction bases unmatched: 3. CDR3 size: 16 residues. The CDR3 sequence: CASSIPGGRNTGELFF. Written as DNA, the CDR3 is TGTGCCAGTAGTATACCAGGGGGCAGGAACACCGGGGAGCTGTTTTTT.

With respect to this clone: Other DNA sequences in this sample translate to the same CDR3. The V gene is TRBV27, the J gene TRBJ2-3; D is possibly TRBD1 or TRBD2 (6 bases each). The germline V gene has CDR1 MNHEY and CDR2 SMNVEV (reference sequence). Trimming cost V 3 bases and J 6 bases, with 13 bases left between them. The CDR3 has 14 residues. The CDR3: CASSFLGGTDTQYF. The CDR3 DNA is TGTGCCAGCAGTTTTTTAGGGGGGACGGATACGCAGTATTTT.

The J gene is TRBJ1-1, the V gene TRBV5-8; D gene unclear. Germline V gene data show CDR1 as SGHTS and CDR2 as YDEGEE. The CDR3 loop spans 12 amino acids. Trimming cost V 3 bases and J 5 bases, with 8 bases left between them. CDR3 in amino acids: CASSYVGTEAFF. DNA of the CDR3: TGTGCCAGCAGCTACGTTGGGACTGAAGCTTTCTTT. Using reference TRBV5-8 and TRBJ1-1 for the parts outside the CDR3, the full variable domain is EAGVTQSPTHLIKTRGQQATLRCSPISGHTSVYWYQQALGLGLQFLLWYDEGEERNRGNFPPRFSGRQFPNYSSELNVNALELEDSALYLCASSYVGTEAFFGQGTRLTVV.

This chain joins TRBV5-6 and TRBJ2-6; no clear D. Germline V lookup: CDR1 SGHDT, CDR2 YYEEEE. V gave up 4 bases and J gave up 4 bases, with 12 bases separating them. CDR3 length: 15 residues. CDR3 amino acids: CASSATALGANVLTF. The CDR3 region has the DNA TGTGCCAGCAGCGCGACCGCTCTGGGGGCCAACGTCCTGACTTTC. Based on the CDR3 plus reference TRBV5-6 and TRBJ2-6, the full variable domain is DAGVTQSPTHLIKTRGQQVTLRCSPKSGHDTVSWYQQALGQGPQFIFQYYEEEERQRGNFPDRFSGHQFPNYSSELNVNALLLGDSALYLCASSATALGANVLTFGAGSRLTVL.

This clone was seen a single time. V is TRBV6-6 and J is TRBJ2-2; D not resolved. The V and J ends lost 3 bases and 6 bases respectively, with 14 bases between them. The CDR3 covers 15 residues. Per germline, CDR1 MNHNY and CDR2 SVGAGI (reference sequence). The CDR3 spells CASSYVAAGAGELFF. The CDR3, as DNA: TGTGCCAGCAGTTATGTAGCAGCCGGCGCCGGGGAGCTGTTTTTT.

The DNA of the CDR3 is TGTGCCAGCAGCTTAACGACAGGGAGTGGCTACACCTTC. Translated, it gives CASSLTTGSGYTF. V gene TRBV7-2 combines with J gene TRBJ1-2; 7 positions match TRBD1. With V trimmed by 2 bases and J by 7 bases, 4 bases remained unmatched. CDR1 is SGHTA, CDR2 FQGNSA, per germline. The CDR3 runs to 13 residues.

V gene TRBV7-3 combines with J gene TRBJ2-7; TRBD1 matches 7 bases. The CDR3 runs to 13 residues. Trimming at V came to 5 bases and at J to 6 bases, leaving 7 bases not matched to a gene. The germline V gene encodes CDR1 SGHTA and CDR2 FQGTGA. CDR3 DNA sequence: TGTGCCAGCAGCGCAGACAGGGCGGGCGAGCAGTACTTC. This gives the protein CASSADRAGEQYF.

V and J are TRBV28 and TRBJ2-5; tentative D call: TRBD1 (5 bases). Germline lookup yields CDR1 MDHEN and CDR2 SYDVKM. V was cut by 6 bases and J by 5 bases, with 16 bases left in between. The CDR3 length is 14 residues. The CDR3 region has the DNA TGTGCCAGCAGGCAACCGGCAGGGTGGGAGACCCAGTACTTC. This gives the protein CASRQPAGWETQYF.